A selection of T cell receptor beta chains follows, all from one sample in a study of T cell responses to AZD1222 COVID-19 vaccine. The method was immunoSEQ multiplex PCR; TCRdb's version includes in-frame clones alone and lacks a portion of them. The sample holds some 88,000 clones, roughly nine tenths seen once. The sequenced sample was peripheral blood, obtained on day 0 of AZD1222 vaccination. All receptors come from an adult in good health. Both conserved end residues are part of each CDR3. D genes are given only for firm matches. The size of a clone is reported for some rows only, either as once, few or many, or as a class for expanded clones.

>TRBV5-4|17|-|once|TRBJ1-2
TGTGCCAGCAGCTTGGGGCCAGGGTCTAATCCTTACTATGGCTACACCTTC
CASSLGPGSNPYYGYTF
>TRBV5-1|15|-|-|TRBJ1-2
TGCGCCAGCAGCTTGTCGGGCAGGGCTTCGGGCGGCTACACCTTC
CASSLSGRASGGYTF
>TRBV9|14|-|-|TRBJ1-1
TGTGCCAGCAGCGTAGAACTTGACCACACTGAAGCTTTCTTT
CASSVELDHTEAFF
>TRBV29-1|13|TRBD1|-|TRBJ2-3
TGCAGCGTTGATGGGACAGGGAGAGATACGCAGTATTTT
CSVDGTGRDTQYF
>TRBV10-3|15|-|-|TRBJ2-1
TGTGCCATCAGTGAATTAGTCCCTTCCTACAATGAGCAGTTCTTC
CAISELVPSYNEQFF
>TRBV9|17|-|few|TRBJ2-1
TGTGCCAGCAGCGTAGCTCAAACCCCAGTGGCCTACAATGAGCAGTTCTTC
CASSVAQTPVAYNEQFF
>TRBV5-6|14|TRBD2|-|TRBJ2-1
TGTGCCAGCAGCTCTCTAGCGGTTTACAATGTGCAGTTCTTC
CASSSLAVYNVQFF
>TRBV5-4|15|TRBD1|-|TRBJ2-1
TGTGCCAGCAGCGGGACAGGGGAGATCTACAATGAGCAGTTCTTC
CASSGTGEIYNEQFF
>TRBV28|15|TRBD1|-|TRBJ1-4
TGTGCCAGCAGGCCAATAGGGACAGGGAATGAAAAACTGTTTTTT
CASRPIGTGNEKLFF
>TRBV6-5|15|-|-|TRBJ2-2
TGTGCCGCCAAACAGGGATTGGCGAACACCGGGGAGCTGTTTTTT
CAAKQGLANTGELFF
>TRBV20-1|13|-|-|TRBJ2-7
TGCAGTGCTAGTACAGGGCCTCTCTACGAGCAGTACTTC
CSASTGPLYEQYF
>TRBV9|15|-|few|TRBJ1-2
TGTGCCAGCAGCGTAATATCGGAGAACACGGGAGGCTACACCTTC
CASSVISENTGGYTF
>TRBV6-5|14|-|few|TRBJ1-2
TGTGCCAGCAGTTACTCGGCCTACCACTATGGCTACACCTTC
CASSYSAYHYGYTF
>TRBV6-5|13|TRBD1|-|TRBJ2-7
TGTGCCAGCAGTTCTGGGACAGGGGGCGAGCAGTACTTC
CASSSGTGGEQYF
>TRBV6-5|11|-|-|TRBJ2-7
TGTGCCAGTCGGGACACCACTATTCAGTACTTC
CASRDTTIQYF
>TRBV7-9|15|TRBD1|-|TRBJ1-2
TGTGCCAGCAGCCCCGGGACAGGGTTAGACTATGGCTACACCTTC
CASSPGTGLDYGYTF
>TRBV9|15|-|-|TRBJ1-6
TGTGCCAGCAGCGTAGTTCCCGGGGACACTTCACCCCTCCACTTT
CASSVVPGDTSPLHF
>TRBV4-1|16|TRBD2|-|TRBJ2-1
TGCGCCAGCAGCCAAGTTCGGCTAGCGGGAGCGGTTGAGCAGTTCTTC
CASSQVRLAGAVEQFF
>TRBV19|12|-|-|TRBJ1-2
TGTGCCAGTAGTACCTCAGGGACTGGCTACACCTTC
CASSTSGTGYTF
>TRBV6-2/TRBV6-3|12|-|-|TRBJ2-3
TGTGCCAGCAGTTATAACGGTGATACGCAGTATTTT
CASSYNGDTQYF
>TRBV7-2|16|-|-|TRBJ1-4
TGTGCCAGCAGCACTAGGGAGGGGCGGCAAACTAAAAAACTGTTTTTT
CASSTREGRQTKKLFF
>TRBV11-2|13|-|-|TRBJ1-1
TGTGCCAGCAGCCAAGACAGAGCTCCACGAGCTTTCTTT
CASSQDRAPRAFF
>TRBV5-1|14|-|-|TRBJ2-1
TGCGCCAGCAGCTTGACGGGAGACTACAATGAGCAGTTCTTC
CASSLTGDYNEQFF
>TRBV7-9|13|-|-|TRBJ1-3
TGTGCCAGCAGCTTATCTTCAAGAAACACCATATATTTT
CASSLSSRNTIYF
>TRBV7-9|16|-|-|TRBJ2-3
TGTGCCAGCAGCTTAGGGTACAGGGGAGGGGCAGATACGCAGTATTTT
CASSLGYRGGADTQYF
>TRBV27|14|-|-|TRBJ2-7
TGTGCCAGCAGTCTACACTTGGTGGGCTACGAGCAGTACTTC
CASSLHLVGYEQYF
>TRBV5-1|15|-|-|TRBJ2-1
TGCGCCAGCAGCTTGTCCCAGGGTCACTTGGGTGAGCAGTTCTTC
CASSLSQGHLGEQFF